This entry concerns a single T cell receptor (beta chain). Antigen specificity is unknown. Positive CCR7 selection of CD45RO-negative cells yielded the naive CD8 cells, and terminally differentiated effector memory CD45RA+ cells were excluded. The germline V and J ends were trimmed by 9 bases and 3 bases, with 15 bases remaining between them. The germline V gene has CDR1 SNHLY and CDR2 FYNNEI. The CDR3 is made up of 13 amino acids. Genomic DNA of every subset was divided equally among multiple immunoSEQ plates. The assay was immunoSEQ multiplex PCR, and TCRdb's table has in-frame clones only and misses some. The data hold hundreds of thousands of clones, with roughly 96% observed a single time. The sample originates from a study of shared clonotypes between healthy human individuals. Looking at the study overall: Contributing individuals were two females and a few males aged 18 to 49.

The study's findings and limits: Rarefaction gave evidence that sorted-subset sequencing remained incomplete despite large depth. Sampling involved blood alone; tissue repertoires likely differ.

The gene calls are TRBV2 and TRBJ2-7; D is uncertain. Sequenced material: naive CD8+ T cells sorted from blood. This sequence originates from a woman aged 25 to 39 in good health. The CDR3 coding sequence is TGTGCCAGATCTCGGTCGCCAGACTACGAGCAGTACTTC. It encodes CARSRSPDYEQYF.